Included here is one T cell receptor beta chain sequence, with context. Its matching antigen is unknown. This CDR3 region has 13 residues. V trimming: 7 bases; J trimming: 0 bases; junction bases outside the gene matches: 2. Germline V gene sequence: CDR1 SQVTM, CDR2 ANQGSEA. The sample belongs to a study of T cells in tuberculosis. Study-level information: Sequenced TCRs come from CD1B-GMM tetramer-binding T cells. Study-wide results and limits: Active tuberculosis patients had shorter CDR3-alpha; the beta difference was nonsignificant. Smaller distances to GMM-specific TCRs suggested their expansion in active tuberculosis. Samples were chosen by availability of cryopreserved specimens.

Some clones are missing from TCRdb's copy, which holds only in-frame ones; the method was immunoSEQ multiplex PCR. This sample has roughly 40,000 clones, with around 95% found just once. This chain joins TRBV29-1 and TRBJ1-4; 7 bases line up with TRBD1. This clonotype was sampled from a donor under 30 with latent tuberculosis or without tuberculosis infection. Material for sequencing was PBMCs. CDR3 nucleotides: TGCAGCGGCCAGGGGGCAACTAATGAAAAACTGTTTTTT. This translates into CSGQGATNEKLFF. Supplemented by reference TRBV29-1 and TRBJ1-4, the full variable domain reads SAVISQKPSRDICQRGTSLTIQCQVDSQVTMMFWYRQQPGQSLTLIATANQGSEATYESGFVIDKFPISRPNLTFSTLTVSNMSPEDSSIYLCSGQGATNEKLFFGSGTQLSVL.